This T cell receptor beta chain derives from a study of blood T cell repertoires in COVID-19. Study background: The United States, Italy and Spain supplied acute and convalescent COVID-19 samples. Nucleic acid was either cDNA or gDNA, and it came from T cells, B-cell-depleted T cells, or PBMCs.

This clone was counted once. In the source study's methods: Amplification with reference gene primers provided the estimates of nucleated cell counts. Sequencing was performed with immunoSEQ multiplex PCR; in TCRdb, only in-frame clones are kept and a portion is missing. For V, J and clone size, that table is used; D and trimming come from the DNA. The profile shows 55,000 to 90,000 clones, 91% of them singletons. V was clipped by 5 bases and J by 3 bases, with 18 bases between them. CDR3 length: 16 amino acids. The germline CDR1 and CDR2 sequences are LNHNV and YYDKDF (reference sequence). The V and J genes are TRBV15 and TRBJ2-3; D may be TRBD2 (5 bases). The receptor's source is a human donor with active COVID-19. The donor label of this sample is uncertain. Sequenced sample: peripheral blood. The CDR3 protein is CATSGLVRAATDTQYF. The CDR3 DNA is TGTGCCACCAGCGGACTGGTCCGGGCGGCGACAGATACGCAGTATTTT.